The entry below gives a single TCR beta chain sequence along with its context. This CDR3 is built from 13 residues. CDR1 is SNHLY, CDR2 FYNNEI, per germline. The germline V and J ends were trimmed by 2 bases and 3 bases, with 7 bases remaining between them. Using immunoSEQ multiplex PCR, the repertoire was profiled, and TCRdb retains in-frame clones only, with some absent. The sample includes a few hundred thousand clones, roughly 90% seen only once; the top ten take about 1.8%. This entry comes from a study of blood T cell repertoires in COVID-19. About the research overall: Spain, Italy and the United States supplied samples that represented acute and convalescent COVID-19.

The TCR was taken from a woman in her twenties or thirties who had recovered from COVID-19. The chain has TRBV2 and TRBJ1-2; TRBD1 might be the D (5 bases). Sample: PBMCs or T cells enriched from blood (not recorded which). The CDR3 bases are TGTGCCAGCAGTGAAAGCAGGGACTATGGCTACACCTTC. Its translation: CASSESRDYGYTF.